The 18 T cell receptor beta chains in this list originate from one sample, sequenced in a study of CD8 T cells in Susac syndrome. Random hexamers primed reverse transcription of roughly 0.5 to 1 ug RNA. TCRdb reanalysed the immunoSEQ multiplex PCR reads using MiXCR and keeps one entry per CDR3 protein. The table includes tens of thousands of distinct CDR3 sequences, roughly 93% detected once. The sequencing sample was made of CD8+ T cells from PBMCs. These receptor sequences come from a human donor with multiple sclerosis.

The V and J genes are TRBV27 and TRBJ2-7, with TRBD1 identical over 10 bases. V lost 5 bases and J lost 5; bases outside the gene matches: 6. The germline CDR1 and CDR2 sequences are MNHEY and SMNVEV (reference sequence). The CDR3 totals 14 residues. CDR3 in amino acids: CASSLRDRGHEQYF. As DNA, the CDR3 is TGTGCCAGCAGTCTCCGGGACAGGGGCCACGAGCAGTACTTC.

This clonotype is a singleton in its sample. The chain couples TRBV4-1 to TRBJ1-4; D gene uncertain. Between the trimmed V and J ends, which lost 4 bases and 9 bases, there was a span of 15 bases. The CDR3 length is 14 residues. Looked up from germline, CDR1 is MGHRA and CDR2 is YSYEKL. For the CDR3, the DNA is TGCGCCAGCAGCCCGATACAACTGGGGAAAAAACTGTTTTTT. Amino acids: CASSPIQLGKKLFF.

The chain carries TRBV20-1 and TRBJ2-7, with 9 bases lining up with TRBD2. The CDR3 contains 13 residues. Germline-derived CDR1 and CDR2 are DFQATT and SNEGSKA (reference sequence). The CDR3, as DNA: TGCAGCGTATCGCGGGGGGGAGCCTACGAGCAGTACTTC. Residues: CSVSRGGAYEQYF.

V gene TRBV18 combines with J gene TRBJ1-2; no clear D. Per the germline V gene, CDR1 is KGHSH and CDR2 is LQKENI. V lost 2 bases and J 3 bases, leaving 7 bases between the germline ends. The CDR3 sequence is 13 residues long. CDR3 in amino acids: CASSPKEDYGYTF. The CDR3 DNA reads as TGTGCCAGCTCACCAAAGGAGGACTATGGCTACACCTTC.

The chain uses TRBV6-2 or TRBV6-3 and TRBJ1-5; D uncertain. V was pared by 8 bases and J by 2 bases, with 13 bases between. CDR1 is MNHEY and CDR2 is SVGEGT in the germline V gene. The CDR3 has 14 residues. The DNA of the CDR3 is TGTGCCAGCTCGGGGTTTGTCCGCAATCAGCCCCAGCATTTT. Translating it yields CASSGFVRNQPQHF.

The chain recombines TRBV20-1 with TRBJ2-1, with 12 bases fitting TRBD2. Germline trimming cut 5 bases from V and 0 bases from J; bases unmatched to any gene: 14. This CDR3 comprises 19 residues. Per the germline V gene, CDR1 is DFQATT and CDR2 is SNEGSKA (reference sequence). The CDR3 DNA reads TGCAGTGCTGACGGGGCTAGCGGGGGGGCAGCGAGCTCCTACAATGAGCAGTTCTTC. Amino acids: CSADGASGGAASSYNEQFF.

The chain couples TRBV7-3 to TRBJ1-6; D unresolved. The V gene's germline CDR1 is SGHTA and CDR2 FQGTGA. With 1 base removed from V and 14 bases from J, the gap between germline ends came to 12 bases. The CDR3 covers 13 residues. The CDR3 loop is CASSLNSADSLHF. CDR3 DNA: TGTGCCAGCAGCTTAAATTCGGCCGATTCCCTCCACTTT.

This clonotype was picked up a small number of times. The chain uses TRBV18 and TRBJ2-7; no reliable D call. This CDR3 has 12 residues. V was shortened by 3 bases and J by 4 bases, with 7 bases between the two germline ends. Per germline, CDR1 KGHSH and CDR2 LQKENI. The CDR3 coding sequence is TGTGCCAGCTCACCCGGTTGGTACGAGCAGTACTTC. As protein: CASSPGWYEQYF.

The chain recombines TRBV27 with TRBJ2-4; D is uncertain. Trimming pared 0 bases from V and 5 bases from J, leaving 11 bases between. Per the germline V gene, CDR1 is MNHEY and CDR2 is SMNVEV (reference sequence). The CDR3 has 15 amino acids. CDR3 region: CASSLSRPSQNIQYF. CDR3 bases: TGTGCCAGCAGTTTATCGCGTCCCAGCCAAAACATTCAGTACTTC.

Only one count was recorded for this clonotype. CDR3 in DNA: TGTGCCACCACGACAGAGAACTATGGCTACACCTTC. It is translated as CATTTENYGYTF. The chain employs TRBV2 and TRBJ1-2; a weak D match, TRBD1 (5 bases). The CDR3 totals 12 residues. The germline V and J ends were trimmed by 10 bases and 2 bases, with 11 bases remaining between them. The V gene's germline CDR1 is SNHLY and CDR2 FYNNEI.

The rearrangement uses TRBV7-9 and TRBJ2-5, with a tentative D call TRBD2 (5 bases). CDR3 length equals 15 residues. Germline V gives CDR1 SEHNR, CDR2 FQNEAQ (reference sequence). V lost 3 bases and J lost 2, with 13 bases in between. In nucleotides, the CDR3 is TGTGCCAGCAGCTTGGTGAGAGAGGGACAAGAGACCCAGTACTTC. It codes for CASSLVREGQETQYF.

The chain recombines TRBV20-1 with TRBJ2-7; no definite D call. Germline V gene sequence: CDR1 DFQATT, CDR2 SNEGSKA (reference sequence). Trimming shortened V by 6 bases and J by 2 bases, and 14 bases separated the two germline ends. There are 13 residues in the CDR3. CDR3 DNA: TGCAGTGCCCAACCTGAGGCCGCCTACGAGCAGTACTTC. Its translation is CSAQPEAAYEQYF.

The chain has TRBV13 and TRBJ2-7, with 9 nucleotides matching TRBD1. CDR3 length: 15 residues. The V segment lost 0 bases and the J segment 4 bases; nucleotides outside the gene matches: 4. Germline lookup yields CDR1 PRHDT and CDR2 FYEKMQ (reference sequence). Written as DNA, the CDR3 is TGTGCCAGCAGCTTAGGCCTACAGGGGGCTTACGAGCAGTACTTC. As protein: CASSLGLQGAYEQYF.

The CDR3 DNA reads TGTGCCAGCAGCCCCCTCGGCCTAGGGACAGATACGCAGTATTTT. Translated: CASSPLGLGTDTQYF. The chain has TRBV12-3 or TRBV12-4 and TRBJ2-3; D is unclear. This CDR3 is built from 15 residues. Trimming took 6 bases from V and 3 from J, leaving 16 bases between them.

The chain employs TRBV6-5 and TRBJ2-1; 9 bases agree with TRBD2. The trim removed 6 bases at V and 4 bases at J, leaving 7 bases unmatched. CDR1 MNHEY and CDR2 SVGAGI come from the germline V gene. The length of the CDR3 is 15 residues. The CDR3: CASRPWTSEYNEQFF. CDR3 DNA sequence: TGTGCCAGCAGACCCTGGACTAGCGAATACAATGAGCAGTTCTTC.

V and J are TRBV15 and TRBJ2-3, with TRBD2 identical over 11 bases. With 1 base clipped from V and 4 bases from J, the junction kept 4 bases outside the gene matches. Germline CDR1 is LNHNV and CDR2 is YYDKDF (reference sequence). This CDR3 contains 16 residues. The CDR3 nucleotides read TGTGCCACCAGCAGAGGAGCTAGCGGGGGGCCAGATACGCAGTATTTT. It is translated as CATSRGASGGPDTQYF. Looking up the rest from reference TRBV15 and TRBJ2-3 gives the full variable domain: DAMVIQNPRYQVTQFGKPVTLSCSQTLNHNVMYWYQQKSSQAPKLLFHYYDKDFNNEADTPDNFQSRRPNTSFCFLDIRSPGLGDTAMYLCATSRGASGGPDTQYFGPGTRLTVL.

This chain connects TRBV12-3 or TRBV12-4 to TRBJ2-2; maybe TRBD2 (5 bases). CDR3 length: 15 residues. Trimming took 4 bases from V and 4 from J, leaving 13 bases between them. CDR3 DNA: TGTGCCAGCAGTTATCCCCAACTAGGCACCGGGGAGCTGTTTTTT. Translation: CASSYPQLGTGELFF.

The chain is built from TRBV7-9 and TRBJ2-7, with D perhaps matching TRBD2 (6 bases). CDR1 SEHNR and CDR2 FQNEAQ come from the germline V gene (reference sequence). The CDR3 has 13 residues. V was shortened by 5 bases and J by 3 bases, with 11 bases between the two germline ends. The CDR3 DNA reads TGTGCCAGCAGCCAAGGGAGGAACTACGAGCAGTACTTC. Protein: CASSQGRNYEQYF.